This record looks at one T cell receptor beta chain sequence and its context. Several immunoSEQ 96-well plates shared each subset's DNA, each plate a replicate. With ten immunoSEQ deep assay plates, unsorted PBMC DNA underwent sequencing. Data came from immunoSEQ multiplex PCR; TCRdb stores just in-frame clones and leaves some out. The table includes about 520,000 clones, 81% detected once. This CDR3 is built from 13 residues. The germline V gene has CDR1 SGHVS and CDR2 FQNEAQ. V lost 1 base and J lost 7, with 10 bases in between. The sample is drawn from a study of shared clonotypes between healthy human individuals.

This clonotype originated in a woman between 35 and 50 years old in good health. Some clones in this sample may be carry-over from other donors' samples. Material: PBMCs. The gene calls are TRBV7-8 and TRBJ1-2, with D unresolved. In DNA form, the CDR3 reads TGTGCCAGCAGCTTAGTTCCCGAGGGTGGCTACACCTTC. Translated: CASSLVPEGGYTF.